The 10 T cell receptor beta chains presented below share a single source sample, sequenced in a study of T cell responses to AZD1222 COVID-19 vaccine. The protocol was immunoSEQ multiplex PCR, while the TCRdb copy is restricted to in-frame clones and leaves out a portion. The sample has about 53,000 clones, 65% to 85% seen once; the top ten hold 20% to 30%. Material: peripheral blood, obtained on day 0 of AZD1222 vaccination. These receptors were obtained from an adult in good health.

The chain uses TRBV28 and TRBJ1-2, with D unclear. Germline values: CDR1 MDHEN, CDR2 SYDVKM. This CDR3 has 10 residues. V dropped 6 bases and J dropped 5 bases, with 4 bases sitting between them. CDR3 DNA sequence: TGTGCCAGCAGCCGGTATGGCTACACCTTC. This gives the protein CASSRYGYTF.

This chain joins TRBV19 and TRBJ2-5; 8 bases map to TRBD1. CDR3 length: 16 residues. The ends lost 4 bases at V and 4 bases at J; junction bases unmatched: 11. The germline CDR1 and CDR2 sequences are LNHDA and SQIVND (reference sequence). This CDR3 is CASSTWQETGVETQYF. CDR3 in DNA: TGTGCCAGTAGTACCTGGCAGGAGACAGGGGTAGAGACCCAGTACTTC.

The CDR3 bases are TGTGCCAGTACCGAGAGAGGTGACCCTGGAAACACCATATATTTT. It encodes CASTERGDPGNTIYF. This chain connects TRBV19 to TRBJ1-3; D call uncertain. Trimming left V 7 bases short and J 2 bases short, with 15 bases between. This CDR3 is 15 amino acids long. Looked up from germline, CDR1 is LNHDA and CDR2 is SQIVND (reference sequence).

The chain recombines TRBV7-9 with TRBJ2-6; D gene unclear. This CDR3 region has 19 residues. Looked up from germline, CDR1 is SEHNR and CDR2 is FQNEAQ (reference sequence). The V and J ends lost 3 bases and 4 bases respectively, with 22 bases between them. CDR3 coding DNA: TGTGCCAGCAGCTTGCCTCCCTACCGGAGTCGGTCCGGGGCCAACGTCCTGACTTTC. Translation gives CASSLPPYRSRSGANVLTF. The whole variable domain, remainder taken from reference TRBV7-9 and TRBJ2-6, is DTGVSQNPRHKITKRGQNVTFRCDPISEHNRLYWYRQTLGQGPEFLTYFQNEAQLEKSRLLSDRFSAERPKGSFSTLEIQRTEQGDSAMYLCASSLPPYRSRSGANVLTFGAGSRLTVL.

The V gene is TRBV7-9, the J gene TRBJ1-2, with 11 bases identical to TRBD1. V lost 5 bases, J lost 3 bases, and 17 bases stayed unmatched. The CDR3 has 19 amino acids. Looked up from germline, CDR1 is SEHNR and CDR2 is FQNEAQ (reference sequence). In DNA, the CDR3 is TGTGCCAGCAGCCCTCGGCCCCCGGGACAGGGGGTGGGGTACTATGGCTACACCTTC. It codes for CASSPRPPGQGVGYYGYTF.

The chain combines TRBV18 with TRBJ2-7, with 7 bases identical to TRBD1. Looked up from germline, CDR1 is KGHSH and CDR2 is LQKENI. Losses at the gene ends were 0 bases for V and 5 bases for J; bases not matched to a gene: 16. The CDR3 has 18 amino acids. CDR3 amino acids: CASSPPRDSLKSVDEQYF. CDR3 nucleotides: TGTGCCAGCTCACCACCGAGGGACAGCCTCAAAAGCGTCGACGAGCAGTACTTC.

V gene TRBV5-1 combines with J gene TRBJ2-1; 11 nucleotides match TRBD2. There are 17 residues in the CDR3. Germline V gene data show CDR1 as SGHRS and CDR2 as YFSETQ. V was pared by 4 bases and J by 7 bases, with 13 bases of the junction left unmatched. The CDR3 protein is CASSPRLGLAGGNEQFF. The CDR3 DNA sequence: TGCGCCAGCAGCCCGCGTTTGGGTCTAGCGGGAGGTAATGAGCAGTTCTTC.

The rearrangement links TRBV6-6 to TRBJ2-2; D unresolved. The CDR3 has 13 residues. Germline V gene data show CDR1 as MNHNY and CDR2 as SVGAGI (reference sequence). Trimming pared 8 bases from V and 8 bases from J, leaving 15 bases between. CDR3 loop: CASLTLFGGELFF. In nucleotides, the CDR3 is TGTGCCAGCTTGACGCTTTTCGGGGGGGAGCTGTTTTTT.

The chain links TRBV5-3 to TRBJ2-1; 9 bases fit TRBD2. Being an ORF, TRBV5-3 has a function that is uncertain. V was clipped by 5 bases and J by 6 bases; unmatched bases: 15. CDR3 length: 17 residues. CDR3: CARSSVGFLAGINEQFF. CDR3 sequence (DNA): TGTGCCAGAAGTTCGGTTGGTTTTCTAGCGGGAATCAATGAGCAGTTCTTC.

The V and J genes are TRBV19 and TRBJ1-2, with D uncertain. Trimming removed 0 bases from V and 3 bases from J, with 11 bases in between. The CDR3 spans 15 residues. The germline gives CDR1 LNHDA, CDR2 SQIVND (reference sequence). The CDR3 protein is CASSIEGNTYYGYTF. DNA for the CDR3: TGTGCCAGTAGTATAGAGGGCAATACCTACTATGGCTACACCTTC.